This T cell receptor beta chain comes out of a study of blood T cell repertoires in COVID-19. Looking at the study overall: The samples span acute and convalescent COVID-19 from the United States, Italy and Spain. PBMCs, B-cell-depleted T cells, or T cells provided the cDNA or gDNA that made up the material.

In the source study's methods: The assay estimated nucleated cells by amplifying reference gene primers. Generated by immunoSEQ multiplex PCR, the TCRdb table keeps only in-frame clones and is missing some. That table is the source of V, J and clone size, and D and trimming were worked out from the DNA. Here the sample spans about 250,000 clones, about 85% being singletons. This TCR was recovered from a man in his late teens or twenties with active or convalescent COVID-19. Sequenced input: peripheral blood.

CDR3 nucleotide sequence: TGTGCCAGCAGCTTAGTCCAGCAGGGTGCGTGGTACGAGCAGTACTTC. This encodes CASSLVQQGAWYEQYF. The rearrangement links TRBV7-6 to TRBJ2-7; TRBD1 might be the D (5 bases). V lost 1 base and J lost 4, with 17 bases in between. This CDR3 spans 16 amino acids. Germline V gene data show CDR1 as SGHVS and CDR2 as FNYEAQ.